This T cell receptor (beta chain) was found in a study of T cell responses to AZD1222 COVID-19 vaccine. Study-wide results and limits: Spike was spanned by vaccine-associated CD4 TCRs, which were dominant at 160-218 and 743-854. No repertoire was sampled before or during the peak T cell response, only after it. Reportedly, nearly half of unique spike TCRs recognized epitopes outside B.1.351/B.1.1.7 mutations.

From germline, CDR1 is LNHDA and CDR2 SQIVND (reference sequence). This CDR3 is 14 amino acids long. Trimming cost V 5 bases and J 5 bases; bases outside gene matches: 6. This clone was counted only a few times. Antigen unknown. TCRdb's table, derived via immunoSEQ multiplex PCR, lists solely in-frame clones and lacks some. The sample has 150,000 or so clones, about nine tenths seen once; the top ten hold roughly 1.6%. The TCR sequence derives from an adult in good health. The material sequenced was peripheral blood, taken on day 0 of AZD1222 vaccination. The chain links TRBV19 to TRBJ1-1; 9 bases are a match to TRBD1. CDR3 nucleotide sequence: TGTGCCAGTAGTTGGGGACAGGGATATACTGAAGCTTTCTTT. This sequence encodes CASSWGQGYTEAFF. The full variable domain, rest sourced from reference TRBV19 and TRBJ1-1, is DGGITQSPKYLFRKEGQNVTLSCEQNLNHDAMYWYRQDPGQGLRLIYYSQIVNDFQKGDIAEGYSVSREKKESFPLTVTSAQKNPTAFYLCASSWGQGYTEAFFGQGTRLTVV.